The table lists the clone carrying this T cell receptor beta chain with a few counts. The target antigen is unknown. This sample was included in a study of T cells after yellow fever vaccination. In the study overall: Fractions low in cell number were prepared with SMART-Seq v4 Ultra Low Input. Study conclusions and caveats: Reappearance after the booster was seen for most primary-vaccination clones, at 96% CD4 and roughly 90% CD8. A small share of clonotypes appeared in both CD4 and CD8 compartments.

This CDR3 region has 13 residues. Germline-derived CDR1 and CDR2 are ENHRY and SYGVKD. V was cut by 7 bases and J by 6 bases, with 10 bases left in between. TCRdb independently ran MiXCR on the 5' RACE reads; one entry per CDR3 protein. The data hold some 350,000 distinct CDR3 sequences, with about 4% observed a single time. The sample here was PBMCs, taken 5 days after the yellow fever booster vaccination. The clonotype originates from a man in his late teens or twenties who received the YFV17D yellow fever vaccine. This chain uses TRBV10-3 with TRBJ1-6, with D unresolved. The CDR3 DNA is TGTGCCATCAAGAAATCCCCTAATTCACCCCTCCACTTT. Translating it yields CAIKKSPNSPLHF.